This TCR beta chain was captured by sequencing in a study of regulatory T cells in long-lasting Graves disease. Study findings and constraints: Persistent disease was associated with favored TRBV28 usage and with favored use of TRBJ1-2 and TRBJ2-5. Having only a small sample size may have limited accuracy.

CDR1 is MNHEY, CDR2 SMNVEV, per germline (reference sequence). The CDR3 extends over 15 amino acids. Library construction for TCR beta used iRepertoire HTBI primers and Arm-PCR of CDR3 regions. TCRdb processed the multiplex PCR reads anew with MiXCR; each CDR3 protein has one entry. The sample lists 350,000 to 500,000 distinct CDR3 sequences, around 20% occurring once. The time point is: persistent/refractory GD, antithyroid drugs over 5 years with positive TRAb. Scientists built the TCR library using RNA that was extracted from PBMCs. The source of the patients was an endocrinology department in Xi'an, China. On this clonotype itself: Its target is not known. At one of its ends the junction is not consistent with the germline gene, which may arise from a read error.

The sequences come from peripheral blood mononuclear cells (PBMCs), collected when the disease was refractory, from a patient treated with antithyroid drugs. This clonotype was obtained from a female donor with Graves disease. The J gene is TRBJ2-3, the V gene TRBV27; 8 positions agree with TRBD2. The CDR3 sequence: CASSLSGRGADTRYF. DNA of the CDR3: TGTGCCAGCAGTTTATCCGGGAGGGGGGCAGATACGCGGTATTTT.